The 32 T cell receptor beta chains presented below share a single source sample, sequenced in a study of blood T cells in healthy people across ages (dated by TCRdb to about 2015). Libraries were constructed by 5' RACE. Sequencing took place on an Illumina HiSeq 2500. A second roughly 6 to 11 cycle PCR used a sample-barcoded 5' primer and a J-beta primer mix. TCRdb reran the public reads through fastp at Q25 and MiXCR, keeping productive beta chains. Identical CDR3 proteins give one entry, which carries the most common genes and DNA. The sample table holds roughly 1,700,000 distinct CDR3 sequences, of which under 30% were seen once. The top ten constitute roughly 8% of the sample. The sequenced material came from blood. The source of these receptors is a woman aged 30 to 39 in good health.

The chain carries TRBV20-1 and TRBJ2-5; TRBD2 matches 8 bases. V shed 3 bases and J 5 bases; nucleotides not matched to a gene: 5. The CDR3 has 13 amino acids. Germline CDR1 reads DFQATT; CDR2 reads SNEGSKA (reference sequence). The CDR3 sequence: CSARRAGAETQYF. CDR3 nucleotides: TGCAGTGCTAGGAGAGCGGGAGCGGAGACCCAGTACTTC.

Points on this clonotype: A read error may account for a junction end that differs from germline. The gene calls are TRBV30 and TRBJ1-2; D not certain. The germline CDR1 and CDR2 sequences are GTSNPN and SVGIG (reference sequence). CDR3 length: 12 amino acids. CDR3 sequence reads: CVWSGLNYGYTF. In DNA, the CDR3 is TGTGTCTGGAGTGGTCTCAACTATGGCTACACCTTC.

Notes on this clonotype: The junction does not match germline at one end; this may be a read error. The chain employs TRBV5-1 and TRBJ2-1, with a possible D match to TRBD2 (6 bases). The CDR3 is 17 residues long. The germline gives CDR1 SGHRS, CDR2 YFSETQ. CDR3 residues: CASSFPSGRNSYNEQLF. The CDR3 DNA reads TGCGCCAGCAGCTTCCCCAGCGGGCGAAACTCCTACAATGAGCAGTTGTTC.

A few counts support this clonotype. The CDR3 nucleotides read TGTGCCAGCAAACGGGGACCGTATAATTCACCCCTCCACTTT. As protein: CASKRGPYNSPLHF. The chain combines TRBV28 with TRBJ1-6; maybe TRBD1 (5 bases). The CDR3 spans 14 residues. In germline, CDR1 is MDHEN, CDR2 SYDVKM. V lost 7 bases, J lost 4 bases, and 11 bases lay in between.

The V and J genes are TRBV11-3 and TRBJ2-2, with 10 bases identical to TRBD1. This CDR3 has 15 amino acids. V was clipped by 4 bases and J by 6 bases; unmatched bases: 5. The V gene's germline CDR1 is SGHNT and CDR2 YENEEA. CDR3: CASSSDRGPSGELFF. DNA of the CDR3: TGTGCCAGCAGCTCCGACAGGGGGCCGTCCGGGGAGCTGTTTTTT. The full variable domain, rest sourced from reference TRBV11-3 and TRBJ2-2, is EAGVVQSPRYKIIEKKQPVAFWCNPISGHNTLYWYLQNLGQGPELLIRYENEEAVDDSQLPKDRFSAERLKGVDSTLKIQPAELGDSAVYLCASSSDRGPSGELFFGEGSRLTVL.

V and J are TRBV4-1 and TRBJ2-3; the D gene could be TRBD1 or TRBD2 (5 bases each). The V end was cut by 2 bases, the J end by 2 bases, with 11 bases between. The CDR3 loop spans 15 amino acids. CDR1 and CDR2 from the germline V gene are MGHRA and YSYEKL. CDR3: CASSQHGTLTDTQYF. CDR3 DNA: TGCGCCAGCAGCCAACACGGGACGCTCACAGATACGCAGTATTTT.

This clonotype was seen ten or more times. CDR3 coding DNA: TGCAGTGCTCGAAGGTCGGGGATAAATTCACCCCTCCACTTT. Translated: CSARRSGINSPLHF. This chain joins TRBV20-1 and TRBJ1-6; the D is unclear. Trimming took off 5 bases at V and 7 bases at J, with 15 bases between the two ends. Germline CDR1 and CDR2: DFQATT and SNEGSKA (reference sequence). The CDR3 spans 14 residues.

The CDR3 spells CATSRSRNSPLHF. CDR3 in DNA: TGTGCCACCAGCAGATCCCGTAATTCACCCCTCCACTTT. The chain couples TRBV15 to TRBJ1-6, with D unresolved. This CDR3 contains 13 residues. Germline V gene data show CDR1 as LNHNV and CDR2 as YYDKDF (reference sequence). The V end was cut by 2 bases, the J end by 6 bases, with 5 bases between.

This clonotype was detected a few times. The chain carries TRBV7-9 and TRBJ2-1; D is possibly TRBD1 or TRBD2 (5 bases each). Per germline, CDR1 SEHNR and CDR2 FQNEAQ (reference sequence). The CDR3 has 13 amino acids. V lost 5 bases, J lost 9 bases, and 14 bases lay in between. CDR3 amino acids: CASSRTGAGEQFF. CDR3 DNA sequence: TGTGCCAGCAGCCGGACCGGGGCTGGTGAGCAGTTCTTC.

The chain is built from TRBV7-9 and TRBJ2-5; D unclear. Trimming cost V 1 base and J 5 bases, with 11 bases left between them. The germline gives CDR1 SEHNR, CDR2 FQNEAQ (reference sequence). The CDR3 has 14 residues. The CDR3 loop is CASSLVTPGETQYF. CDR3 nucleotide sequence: TGTGCCAGCAGCTTAGTCACACCCGGGGAGACCCAGTACTTC.

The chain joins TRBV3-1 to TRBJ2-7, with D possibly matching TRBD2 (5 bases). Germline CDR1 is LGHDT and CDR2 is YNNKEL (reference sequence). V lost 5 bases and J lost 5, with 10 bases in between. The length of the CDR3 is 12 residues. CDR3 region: CASSTKRDEQYF. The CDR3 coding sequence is TGTGCCAGCAGCACAAAGAGGGACGAGCAGTACTTC.

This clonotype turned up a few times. The CDR3 loop reads CSASDGEGSPLHF. The CDR3 DNA reads as TGCAGTGCTAGTGATGGGGAGGGTTCACCCCTCCACTTT. This chain uses TRBV20-1 with TRBJ1-6, with D hard to call. The germline gives CDR1 DFQATT, CDR2 SNEGSKA (reference sequence). The CDR3 is made up of 13 amino acids. Trimming pared 3 bases from V and 9 bases from J, leaving 12 bases between.

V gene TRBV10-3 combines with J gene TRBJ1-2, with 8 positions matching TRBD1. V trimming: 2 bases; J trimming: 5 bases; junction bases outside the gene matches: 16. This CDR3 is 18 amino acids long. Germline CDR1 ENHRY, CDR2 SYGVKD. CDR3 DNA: TGTGCCATCAGTGAGGTCGGTACAGGGGGACCCTCACCTTATGGCTACACCTTC. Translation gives CAISEVGTGGPSPYGYTF.

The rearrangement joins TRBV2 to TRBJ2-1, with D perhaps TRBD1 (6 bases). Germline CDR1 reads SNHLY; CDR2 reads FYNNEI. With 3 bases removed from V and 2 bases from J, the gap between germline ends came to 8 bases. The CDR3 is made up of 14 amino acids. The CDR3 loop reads CASSDQGTYNEQFF. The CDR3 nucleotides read TGTGCCAGCAGTGATCAGGGGACCTACAATGAGCAGTTCTTC.

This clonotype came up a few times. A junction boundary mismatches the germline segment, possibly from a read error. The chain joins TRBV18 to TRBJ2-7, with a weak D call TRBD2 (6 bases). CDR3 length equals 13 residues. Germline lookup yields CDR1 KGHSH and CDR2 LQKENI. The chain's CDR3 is CAGSPGRGYEQYF. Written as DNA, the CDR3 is TGTGCCGGCTCACCAGGGCGGGGCTACGAGCAGTACTTC.

CDR3 amino acids: CATSRDGGQETQYF. CDR3 sequence (DNA): TGTGCCACCTCGAGGGACGGAGGGCAAGAGACCCAGTACTTC. This chain links TRBV2 with TRBJ2-5; D might be TRBD2 (6 bases). Between the trimmed V and J ends, which lost 10 bases and 2 bases, there was a span of 17 bases. The CDR3 is made up of 14 amino acids. CDR1 and CDR2 from the germline V gene are SNHLY and FYNNEI.

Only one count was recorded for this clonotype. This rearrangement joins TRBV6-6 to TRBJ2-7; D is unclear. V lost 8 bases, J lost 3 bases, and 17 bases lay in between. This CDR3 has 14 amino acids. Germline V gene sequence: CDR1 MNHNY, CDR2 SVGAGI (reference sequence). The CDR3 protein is CASRRTSLVYEQYF. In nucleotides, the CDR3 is TGTGCCAGCCGAAGGACCTCATTAGTCTACGAGCAGTACTTC.

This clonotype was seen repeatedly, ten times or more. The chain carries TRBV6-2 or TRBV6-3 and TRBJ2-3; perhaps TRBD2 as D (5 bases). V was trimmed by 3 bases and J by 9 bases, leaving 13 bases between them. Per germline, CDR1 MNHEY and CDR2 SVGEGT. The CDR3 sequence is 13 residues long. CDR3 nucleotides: TGTGCCAGCAGTTATGTGTTCGTAGCGACGCAGTATTTT. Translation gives CASSYVFVATQYF.

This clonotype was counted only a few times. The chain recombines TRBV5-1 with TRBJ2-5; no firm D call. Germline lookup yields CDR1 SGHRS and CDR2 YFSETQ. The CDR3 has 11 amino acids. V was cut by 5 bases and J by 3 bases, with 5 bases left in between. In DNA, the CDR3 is TGCGCCAGCAGGCCAAAAGAGACCCAGTACTTC. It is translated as CASRPKETQYF.

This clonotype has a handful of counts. CDR3 residues: CASSDRGGKTQYF. In DNA, the CDR3 is TGTGCCAGCAGCGACAGGGGTGGAAAGACCCAGTACTTC. The rearrangement joins TRBV11-3 to TRBJ2-5, with 8 bases identical to TRBD1. The V and J ends lost 5 bases and 6 bases, in that order; junction bases with no gene match: 5. Germline loops: CDR1 SGHNT, CDR2 YENEEA. This CDR3 spans 13 amino acids.

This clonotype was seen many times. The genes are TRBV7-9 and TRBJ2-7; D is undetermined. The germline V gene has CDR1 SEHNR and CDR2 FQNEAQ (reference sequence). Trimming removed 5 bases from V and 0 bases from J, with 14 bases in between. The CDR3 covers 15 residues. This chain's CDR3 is CASSLPGGYSYEQYF. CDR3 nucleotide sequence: TGTGCCAGCAGCCTCCCAGGTGGCTACTCCTACGAGCAGTACTTC.

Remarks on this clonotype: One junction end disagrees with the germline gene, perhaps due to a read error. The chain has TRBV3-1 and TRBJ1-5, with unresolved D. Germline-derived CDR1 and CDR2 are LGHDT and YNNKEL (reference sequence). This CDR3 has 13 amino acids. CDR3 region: CAGSRLSNQPQHF. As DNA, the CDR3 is TGTGCCGGCAGCAGACTTAGCAATCAGCCCCAGCATTTT. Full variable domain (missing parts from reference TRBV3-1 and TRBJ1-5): DTAVSQTPKYLVTQMGNDKSIKCEQNLGHDTMYWYKQDSKKFLKIMFSYNNKELIINETVPNRFSPKSPDKAHLNLHINSLELGDSAVYFCAGSRLSNQPQHFGDGTRLSIL.

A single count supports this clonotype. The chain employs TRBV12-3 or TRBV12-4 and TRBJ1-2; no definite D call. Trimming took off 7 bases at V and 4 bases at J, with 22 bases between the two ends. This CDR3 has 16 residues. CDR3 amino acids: CASISAYRATLYGYTF. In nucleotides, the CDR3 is TGTGCCAGCATCTCAGCTTACCGGGCCACACTCTATGGCTACACCTTC.

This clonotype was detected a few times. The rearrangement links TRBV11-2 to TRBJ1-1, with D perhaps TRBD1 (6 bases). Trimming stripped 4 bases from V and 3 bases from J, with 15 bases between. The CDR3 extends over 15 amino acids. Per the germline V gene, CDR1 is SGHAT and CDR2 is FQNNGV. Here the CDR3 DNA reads TGTGCCAGCAGCTCTCGAGGGGGGAGCGACACTGAAGCTTTCTTT. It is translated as CASSSRGGSDTEAFF.

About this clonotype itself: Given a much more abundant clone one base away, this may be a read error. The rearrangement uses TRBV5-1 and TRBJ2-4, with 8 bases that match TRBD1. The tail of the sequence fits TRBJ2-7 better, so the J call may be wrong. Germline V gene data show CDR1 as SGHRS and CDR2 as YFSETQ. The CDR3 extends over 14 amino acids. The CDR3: CASSLEHRGVEQYF. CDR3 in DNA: TGCGCCAGCAGCTTGGAACACAGGGGGGTCGAGCAGTACTTC.

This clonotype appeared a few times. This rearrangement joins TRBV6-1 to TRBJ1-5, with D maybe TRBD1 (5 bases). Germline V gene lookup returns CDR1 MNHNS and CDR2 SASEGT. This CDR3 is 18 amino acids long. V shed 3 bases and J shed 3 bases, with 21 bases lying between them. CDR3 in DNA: TGTGCCAGCAGTGATTTGGGCGAGGGGTTTCGGAACAATCAGCCCCAGCATTTT. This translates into CASSDLGEGFRNNQPQHF.

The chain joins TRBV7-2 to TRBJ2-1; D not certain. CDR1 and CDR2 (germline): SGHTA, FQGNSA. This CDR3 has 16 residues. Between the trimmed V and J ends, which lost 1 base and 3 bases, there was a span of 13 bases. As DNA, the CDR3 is TGTGCCAGCAGCTTAGGTGGCGAGAGTCTCTACAATGAGCAGTTCTTC. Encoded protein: CASSLGGESLYNEQFF.

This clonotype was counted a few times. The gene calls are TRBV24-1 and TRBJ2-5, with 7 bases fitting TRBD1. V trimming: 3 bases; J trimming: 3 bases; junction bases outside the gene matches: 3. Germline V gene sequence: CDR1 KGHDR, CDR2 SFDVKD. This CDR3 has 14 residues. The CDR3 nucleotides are TGTGCCACCAGTGATCCGGGGACAGAAGAGACCCAGTACTTC. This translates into CATSDPGTEETQYF.

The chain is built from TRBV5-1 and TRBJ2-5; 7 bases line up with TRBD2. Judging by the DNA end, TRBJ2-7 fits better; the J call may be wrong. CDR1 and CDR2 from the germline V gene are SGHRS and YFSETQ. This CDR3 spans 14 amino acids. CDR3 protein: CASGVEGGYYEQYF. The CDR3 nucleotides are TGCGCCAGCGGCGTGGAGGGAGGGTACTACGAGCAGTACTTC.

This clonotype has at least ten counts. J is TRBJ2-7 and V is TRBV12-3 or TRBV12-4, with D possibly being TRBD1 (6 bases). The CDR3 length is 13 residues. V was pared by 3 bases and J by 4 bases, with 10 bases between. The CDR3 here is CASSFWQGYEQYF. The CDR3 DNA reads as TGTGCCAGCAGTTTCTGGCAGGGGTACGAGCAGTACTTC.

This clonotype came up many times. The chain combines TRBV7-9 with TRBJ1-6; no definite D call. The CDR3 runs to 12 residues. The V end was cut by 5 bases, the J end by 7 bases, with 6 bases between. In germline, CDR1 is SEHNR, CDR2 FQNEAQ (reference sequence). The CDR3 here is CASSLPNSPLHF. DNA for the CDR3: TGTGCCAGCAGCCTCCCCAATTCACCCCTCCACTTT.

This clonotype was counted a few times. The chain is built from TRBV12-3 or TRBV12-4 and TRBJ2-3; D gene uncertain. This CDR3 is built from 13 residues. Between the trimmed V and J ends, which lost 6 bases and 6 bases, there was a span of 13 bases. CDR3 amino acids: CASSVETLDTQYF. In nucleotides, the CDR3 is TGTGCCAGCAGCGTCGAAACTTTGGATACGCAGTATTTT.